Below are 13 T cell receptor beta chains sequenced from a single sample in a study of T cells in Graves' hyperthyroidism and ophthalmopathy (dated by TCRdb to the late 2010s). To prepare the library, multiplex PCR was applied. Sequencing instrument: Illumina HiSeq 2000. Amplification of TCR beta CDR3 regions was carried out from RNA transcripts. A first-round RT-PCR of the TCR CDR3 used the HTBI primer set with the Qiagen OneStep RT-PCR kit. TCRdb applied fastp at Q25 and MiXCR to the public reads, then kept only in-frame beta chains. Entries are consolidated by CDR3 protein sequence, retaining the most common genes and DNA. The sample yields 250,000 to 400,000 distinct CDR3 sequences; roughly 15% were counted once. The ten largest clones capture 34% of the sample. The sample comprised blood. The receptors come from a woman in her 40s with Graves' ophthalmopathy.

Many counts were recorded for this clonotype. V is TRBV2 and J is TRBJ1-5; 8 bases fit TRBD1. J lost 3 bases, V lost 6 bases, and 7 bases had no gene match. This CDR3 has 15 residues. Germline loops: CDR1 SNHLY, CDR2 FYNNEI. CDR3 region: CASSLDRANNQPQHF. The CDR3, as DNA: TGTGCCAGCAGCCTGGACAGGGCGAACAATCAGCCCCAGCATTTT.

This clonotype was picked up many times. The chain carries TRBV12-3 or TRBV12-4 and TRBJ2-5; D might be TRBD2 (6 bases). The V and J ends lost 5 bases and 5 bases respectively, with 15 bases between them. The CDR3 sequence is 14 residues long. The CDR3, as DNA: TGTGCCAGCAGTCTCCTAACTGGGGGGGAGACCCAGTACTTC. Amino acids: CASSLLTGGETQYF.

The table lists this clonotype with many counts. J is TRBJ1-2 and V is TRBV3-1; unclear D gene. Between the trimmed V and J ends, which lost 2 bases and 5 bases, there was a span of 6 bases. The CDR3 is 12 residues long. Germline CDR1 and CDR2: LGHDT and YNNKEL (reference sequence). Here the CDR3 DNA reads TGTGCCAGCAGCCAAACGGCTTATGGCTACACCTTC. Encoded protein: CASSQTAYGYTF.

The V call is TRBV30, the J call TRBJ2-7; TRBD1 matches at 9 bases. After removal of 0 bases from V and 6 bases from J, the junction contained 6 bases not matched to a gene. The CDR3 covers 14 residues. Per germline, CDR1 GTSNPN and CDR2 SVGIG (reference sequence). Written as DNA, the CDR3 is TGTGCCTGGAGTGTAGGGACAGGGTTACGCGAGCAGTACTTC. Translating it yields CAWSVGTGLREQYF.

This clonotype was detected many times. The genes are TRBV6-1 and TRBJ1-2, with 9 bases identical to TRBD1. Germline lookup yields CDR1 MNHNS and CDR2 SASEGT. The V segment lost 8 bases and the J segment 2 bases; nucleotides outside the gene matches: 6. The CDR3 length is 14 residues. The CDR3 bases are TGTGCCAGCGTCCCAGGGACAGGGAACTATGGCTACACCTTC. Its protein is CASVPGTGNYGYTF.

This clonotype was seen many times. The chain recombines TRBV28 with TRBJ2-5; D gene uncertain. V shed 3 bases and J shed 5 bases, with 16 bases lying between them. The V gene's germline CDR1 is MDHEN and CDR2 SYDVKM. The CDR3 contains 15 residues. CDR3 region: CASSFPSGFGETQYF. The CDR3 DNA follows: TGTGCCAGCAGTTTCCCGTCTGGGTTTGGCGAGACCCAGTACTTC.

The CDR3 here is CSARKGLAGQETQYF. In DNA form, the CDR3 reads TGCAGTGCTAGAAAAGGACTAGCGGGACAAGAGACCCAGTACTTC. The V and J genes are TRBV20-1 and TRBJ2-5, with 12 bases aligning to TRBD2. Germline trimming cut 2 bases from V and 2 bases from J; bases unmatched to any gene: 3. Germline V gene sequence: CDR1 DFQATT, CDR2 SNEGSKA (reference sequence). This CDR3 is 15 amino acids long.

This clonotype was recorded at least ten times. The V call is TRBV28, the J call TRBJ2-5; 9 nucleotides align to TRBD1. The length of the CDR3 is 13 residues. With 6 bases clipped from V and 5 bases from J, the junction kept 4 bases outside the gene matches. The germline CDR1 and CDR2 sequences are MDHEN and SYDVKM. CDR3 protein: CASRDRGAETQYF. CDR3 nucleotides: TGTGCCAGCAGGGACAGGGGCGCGGAGACCCAGTACTTC.

The sample holds a few counts of this clonotype. The chain combines TRBV20-1 with TRBJ2-7; 7 bases match TRBD1. There are 15 residues in the CDR3. From germline, CDR1 is DFQATT and CDR2 SNEGSKA (reference sequence). The trim removed 2 bases at V and 0 bases at J, leaving 7 bases unmatched. In DNA form, the CDR3 reads TGCAGTGCTAGACCCTCGACAGGGATCTCCTACGAGCAGTACTTC. Protein product: CSARPSTGISYEQYF.

This clonotype was observed a few times. At one boundary the junction diverges from the germline segment, which might be a read error. J is TRBJ2-7 and V is TRBV27; 7 bases align to TRBD1. The CDR3 covers 14 residues. Germline V gene lookup returns CDR1 MNHEY and CDR2 SMNVEV (reference sequence). The CDR3 reads CTSSSDGTAYEQYF. CDR3 nucleotide sequence: TGTACCAGCAGTTCCGACGGGACAGCTTACGAGCAGTACTTC.

This clonotype has ten or more counts. This chain connects TRBV20-1 to TRBJ2-3; 10 bases line up with TRBD2. Germline lookup yields CDR1 DFQATT and CDR2 SNEGSKA (reference sequence). The CDR3 is made up of 15 amino acids. Germline trimming cut 2 bases from V and 7 bases from J; bases unmatched to any gene: 9. The CDR3 protein is CSARPSGRAAHTQYF. The CDR3 nucleotides read TGCAGTGCTAGACCCAGCGGGAGGGCTGCTCATACGCAGTATTTT.

The CDR3 spells CASSSGGNTKNIQYF. The CDR3 DNA is TGTGCCAGCAGTTCAGGGGGTAACACGAAAAACATTCAGTACTTC. This chain links TRBV28 with TRBJ2-4; TRBD1 agrees at 7 bases. Unmatched junction bases numbered 7, after V lost 4 bases and J lost 4 bases. This CDR3 has 15 amino acids. Germline-derived CDR1 and CDR2 are MDHEN and SYDVKM.

The V and J genes are TRBV7-9 and TRBJ2-1; D remains ambiguous. Per germline, CDR1 SEHNR and CDR2 FQNEAQ (reference sequence). Trimming took off 3 bases at V and 14 bases at J, with 14 bases between the two ends. This CDR3 has 12 residues. For the CDR3, the DNA is TGTGCCAGCAGCTTTGGGGAAGCAAGAGAGTTCTTC. It specifies CASSFGEAREFF.